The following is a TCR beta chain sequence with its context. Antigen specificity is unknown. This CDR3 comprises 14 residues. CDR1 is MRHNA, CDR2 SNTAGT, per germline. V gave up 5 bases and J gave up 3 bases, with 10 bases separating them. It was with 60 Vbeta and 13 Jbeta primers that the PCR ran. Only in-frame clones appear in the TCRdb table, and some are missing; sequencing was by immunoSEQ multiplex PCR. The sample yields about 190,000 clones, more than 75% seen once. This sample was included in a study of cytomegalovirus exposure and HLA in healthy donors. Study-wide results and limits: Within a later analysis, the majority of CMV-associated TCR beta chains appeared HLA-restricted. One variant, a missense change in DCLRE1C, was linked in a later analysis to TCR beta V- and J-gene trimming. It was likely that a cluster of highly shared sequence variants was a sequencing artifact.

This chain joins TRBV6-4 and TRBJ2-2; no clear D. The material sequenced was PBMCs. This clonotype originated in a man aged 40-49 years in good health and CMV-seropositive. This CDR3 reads CASSRNSDTGELFF. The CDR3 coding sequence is TGTGCCAGCAGTAGAAACAGTGACACCGGGGAGCTGTTTTTT.